This passage covers 12 T cell receptor beta chains from one sample sequenced in a study of T cell repertoires in cytomegalovirus infection. From the reads, TCRdb called clonotypes with MiXCR, one entry per CDR3 protein. The sample contains hundreds of thousands of distinct CDR3 sequences, 22% of which appear only once. The sequenced sample consisted of CD8+ T cells from PBMCs. All receptors derive from a human donor in good health (CMV status not recorded). Some clones in this sample may be carry-over from other donors' samples.

CDR3 loop: CASSLKRRSRDTQYF. As DNA, the CDR3 is TGTGCCAGCAGCTTGAAGAGGCGGTCGCGTGATACGCAGTATTTT. The chain recombines TRBV5-8 with TRBJ2-3; D unresolved. This CDR3 spans 15 amino acids. V gave up 1 base and J gave up 6 bases, with 15 bases separating them. Germline-derived CDR1 and CDR2 are SGHTS and YDEGEE.

The rearrangement links TRBV6-1 to TRBJ2-1, with TRBD1 matching 7 bases. The germline V gene encodes CDR1 MNHNS and CDR2 SASEGT. Trimming took 4 bases from V and 0 from J; bases not matched to a gene: 3. The CDR3 covers 15 residues. The DNA for the CDR3 is TGTGCCAGCAGTGGACGGGACAGCTCCTACAATGAGCAGTTCTTC. Protein sequence: CASSGRDSSYNEQFF.

The chain recombines TRBV28 with TRBJ2-1; D is ambiguous. The germline V and J ends were trimmed by 3 bases and 7 bases, with 10 bases remaining between them. Germline CDR1 MDHEN, CDR2 SYDVKM. The CDR3 runs to 13 residues. The chain's CDR3 is CASSFSPRNEQFF. The DNA of the CDR3 is TGTGCCAGCAGTTTTTCTCCCAGAAATGAGCAGTTCTTC.

The chain is built from TRBV28 and TRBJ1-2; D not resolved. Trimming took 3 bases from V and 8 from J, leaving 16 bases between them. CDR3 length: 14 amino acids. The germline CDR1 and CDR2 sequences are MDHEN and SYDVKM. The CDR3 nucleotides read TGTGCCAGCAGTTTCCGAGTTGTTCCGGGAGGCTACACCTTC. Its protein product is CASSFRVVPGGYTF.

This clonotype was found many times. V is TRBV20-1 and J is TRBJ2-3; 16 bases are shared with TRBD2. CDR1 is DFQATT and CDR2 is SNEGSKA in the germline V gene (reference sequence). The V segment lost 5 bases and the J segment 2 bases; nucleotides outside the gene matches: 4. The CDR3 length is 16 residues. DNA for the CDR3: TGCAGTGCTTGGGGACTAGCGGGGGGGTCCACAGATACGCAGTATTTT. As protein: CSAWGLAGGSTDTQYF.

The rearrangement joins TRBV27 to TRBJ2-5; 11 bases agree with TRBD2. This CDR3 has 16 residues. CDR1 is MNHEY and CDR2 is SMNVEV in the germline V gene (reference sequence). V gave up 4 bases and J gave up 4 bases; unmatched junction bases: 8. This chain's CDR3 is CASSSLAGGPRETQYF. The CDR3 bases are TGTGCCAGCAGTTCCTTAGCGGGGGGGCCACGAGAGACCCAGTACTTC.

This clonotype has just a few counts. This sequence joins TRBV29-1 and TRBJ1-1; D not certain. Germline CDR1 SQVTM, CDR2 ANQGSEA. V lost 1 base, J lost 1 base, and 4 bases lay in between. This CDR3 has 12 amino acids. Here the CDR3 DNA reads TGCAGCGTTGAAGCAGGGAACACTGAAGCTTTCTTT. It specifies CSVEAGNTEAFF.

The V call is TRBV5-1, the J call TRBJ2-7; 8 bases are a match to TRBD1. Germline CDR1 reads SGHRS; CDR2 reads YFSETQ. V gave up 3 bases and J gave up 2 bases; unmatched junction bases: 4. The CDR3 spans 14 residues. The DNA of the CDR3 is TGCGCCAGCAGCTACCAGGGGGCGGCCTACGAGCAGTACTTC. Amino acids: CASSYQGAAYEQYF.

This clonotype was recorded many times. The chain uses TRBV7-9 and TRBJ1-5; D may be TRBD1 (5 bases). Per the germline V gene, CDR1 is SEHNR and CDR2 is FQNEAQ (reference sequence). The V gene lost 7 bases and the J gene lost 0 bases, with 10 bases spanning the gap. This CDR3 has 14 amino acids. CDR3 nucleotide sequence: TGTGCCAGCACCGCCGGGGGTAGCAATCAGCCCCAGCATTTT. Residues: CASTAGGSNQPQHF.

The chain uses TRBV29-1 and TRBJ2-7, with D perhaps TRBD1 (5 bases). In germline, CDR1 is SQVTM, CDR2 ANQGSEA. The CDR3 spans 12 residues. Trimming removed 2 bases at V and 6 bases at J, with 11 bases between. CDR3 DNA sequence: TGCAGCGTTGAATGGCCTCAGGGCGAGCAGTACTTC. It translates to CSVEWPQGEQYF.

This clonotype was detected only a few times. This chain uses TRBV3-1 with TRBJ2-7; D unresolved. The length of the CDR3 is 14 residues. V lost 5 bases and J 3 bases, leaving 14 bases between the germline ends. Germline CDR1 and CDR2: LGHDT and YNNKEL (reference sequence). The CDR3 region is CASSGQLVSYEQYF. The CDR3 DNA follows: TGTGCCAGCAGCGGTCAGCTGGTGAGCTACGAGCAGTACTTC.

The chain employs TRBV7-9 and TRBJ2-7; tentatively, D is TRBD2 (6 bases). Germline CDR1 is SEHNR and CDR2 is FQNEAQ (reference sequence). The V end was cut by 5 bases, the J end by 2 bases, with 16 bases between. The length of the CDR3 is 15 residues. The CDR3 loop reads CASSTDPGLTYEQYF. The CDR3 DNA follows: TGTGCCAGCAGCACGGACCCGGGACTGACCTACGAGCAGTACTTC.